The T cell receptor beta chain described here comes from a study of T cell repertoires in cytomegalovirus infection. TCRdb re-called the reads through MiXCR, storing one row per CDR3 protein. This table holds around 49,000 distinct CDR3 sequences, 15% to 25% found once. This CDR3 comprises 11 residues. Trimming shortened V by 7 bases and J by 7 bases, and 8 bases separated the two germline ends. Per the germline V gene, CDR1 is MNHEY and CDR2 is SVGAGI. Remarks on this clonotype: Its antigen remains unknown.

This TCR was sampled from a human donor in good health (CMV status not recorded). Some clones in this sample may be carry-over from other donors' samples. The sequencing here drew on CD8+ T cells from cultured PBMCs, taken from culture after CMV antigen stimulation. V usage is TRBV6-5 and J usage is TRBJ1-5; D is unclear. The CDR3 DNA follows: TGTGCCAGCACCCTAGACCAGCCCCAGCATTTT. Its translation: CASTLDQPQHF.